The clone carrying this T cell receptor beta chain turned up a few times. What it recognizes is unknown. The data were obtained in a study of blood T cells in healthy people across ages. A J-beta primer mix and a sample-barcoded 5' primer were used in a second PCR of roughly 7 to 12 cycles. TCRdb reanalysed the 5' RACE reads using MiXCR and keeps one entry per CDR3 protein. The sample shows some 1.4 million distinct CDR3 sequences, 42% of them seen only once. General observations from the study: Diversity estimates from one million T cells were considered underestimates.

The CDR3 sequence is 14 residues long. V lost 7 bases, J lost 8 bases, and 12 bases stayed unmatched. CDR1 and CDR2 from the germline V gene are MNHEY and SVGAGI. This TCR came from a woman aged 18-35 years in good health. Specimen: blood. This chain connects TRBV6-5 to TRBJ1-2; 8 nucleotides line up with TRBD1. The CDR3 nucleotides are TGTGCCAGCACCCCCAGGGGGCGAGTGAACGGCTACACCTTC. It is translated as CASTPRGRVNGYTF.